Listed below are T cell receptor beta chains from one sample, sequenced in a study of blood T cell repertoires in COVID-19. Method: immunoSEQ multiplex PCR; TCRdb's copy keeps in-frame clones and lacks some. The data contain about 99,000 clones, about 82% of them singletons. The sample taken for sequencing was peripheral blood. These receptors were collected from a woman aged 60-75 years in a cohort sampled during active or convalescent COVID-19. The CDR3 runs from the conserved cysteine through the conserved F or W. A D gene is named only where the DNA matches it firmly. Not all rows give a size; the values are once, few, many and, for expanded clones, a class.

j_gene,d_gene,len,abundance,v_gene,CDR3aa,CDR3nt
TRBJ1-1,TRBD1,14,NA,TRBV25-1,CASSEFGDRAEAFF,TGTGCCAGCAGTGAATTTGGTGACAGGGCGGAAGCTTTCTTT
TRBJ2-2,TRBD1,15,few,TRBV24-1,CATRPGQGVSGELFF,TGTGCCACCAGACCGGGACAGGGGGTCTCCGGGGAGCTGTTTTTT
TRBJ2-5,NA,14,few,TRBV5-4,CASSGGTDQETQYF,TGTGCCAGCAGCGGGGGGACGGATCAAGAGACCCAGTACTTC
TRBJ1-4,NA,12,NA,TRBV2,CASSDSNEKLFF,TGTGCCAGCAGTGACAGTAATGAAAAACTGTTTTTT
TRBJ2-1,TRBD2,17,NA,TRBV27,CASSFLAGTSGRAEQFF,TGTGCCAGCAGTTTCCTCGCCGGGACTAGCGGGAGGGCCGAGCAGTTCTTC
TRBJ1-1,TRBD1,14,NA,TRBV5-4,CASSLGQGGTEAFF,TGTGCCAGCAGCCTCGGACAGGGAGGCACTGAAGCTTTCTTT
TRBJ2-2,TRBD2,14,NA,TRBV19,CASTPGGDTGELFF,TGTGCCAGTACCCCGGGGGGGGACACCGGGGAGCTGTTTTTT
TRBJ2-2,TRBD1,16,NA,TRBV19,CASSRPGQTNTGELFF,TGTGCCAGTAGTAGACCGGGACAGACGAACACCGGGGAGCTGTTTTTT
TRBJ2-7,NA,17,NA,TRBV24-1,CATSDLSRRGSSYEQYF,TGTGCCACCAGTGATTTGTCCCGGCGAGGAAGCTCCTACGAGCAGTACTTC
TRBJ2-1,TRBD2,14,once,TRBV11-2,CASSHGGEYNEQFF,TGTGCCAGCAGCCACGGGGGGGAATACAATGAGCAGTTCTTC
TRBJ1-4,NA,15,NA,TRBV15,CATSRGSGHNEKLFF,TGTGCCACCAGCAGAGGGTCGGGACATAATGAAAAACTGTTTTTT
TRBJ2-7,TRBD1,14,NA,TRBV19,CASSLQGPLYEQYF,TGTGCCAGTAGTTTACAGGGGCCACTCTACGAGCAGTACTTC
TRBJ2-3,NA,14,NA,TRBV10-2,CASSDRVSTDTQYF,TGCGCCAGCAGTGATCGGGTGAGCACAGATACGCAGTATTTT
TRBJ2-1,TRBD2,15,once,TRBV5-4,CASRSGGGFYNEQFF,TGTGCCAGCCGCTCCGGCGGGGGATTTTACAATGAGCAGTTCTTC
TRBJ1-2,TRBD1,16,NA,TRBV6-1,CASSAPETGGRGGYTF,TGTGCCAGCAGTGCGCCCGAGACAGGGGGCCGGGGTGGCTACACCTTC
TRBJ1-1,NA,13,NA,TRBV19,CASSMGGNTEAFF,TGTGCCAGTAGTATGGGGGGGAACACTGAAGCTTTCTTT
TRBJ2-2,TRBD1,17,NA,TRBV28,CASSRDRGLSSTGELFF,TGTGCCAGCAGTCGGGACAGGGGGCTAAGTAGTACCGGGGAGCTGTTTTTT
TRBJ2-1,TRBD2,18,NA,TRBV5-6,CASSSTGETRTSGKEQFF,TGTGCCAGCAGTTCTACCGGGGAGACTAGGACTAGCGGGAAGGAGCAGTTCTTC
TRBJ1-4,NA,13,NA,TRBV7-3,CASSLGAGEKLFF,TGTGCCAGCAGCTTAGGGGCAGGGGAAAAACTGTTTTTT
TRBJ1-1,NA,17,NA,TRBV13,CASSLEGGGKGNTEAFF,TGTGCCAGCAGCTTAGAGGGCGGGGGCAAGGGGAACACTGAAGCTTTCTTT
TRBJ1-3,TRBD1,15,NA,TRBV3-1/TRBV3-2,CASSRQGTSGNTIYF,TGTGCCAGCAGCCGACAGGGCACCTCTGGAAACACCATATATTTT
TRBJ2-7,TRBD2,17,NA,TRBV5-8,CASSHILAGANRYEQYF,TGTGCCAGCAGCCACATTCTAGCGGGGGCAAATCGCTACGAGCAGTACTTC
TRBJ2-3,NA,16,NA,TRBV3-1/TRBV3-2,CASSRRLETSTDTQYF,TGTGCCAGCAGCAGAAGACTAGAAACTAGCACAGATACGCAGTATTTT
TRBJ2-2,TRBD1,17,NA,TRBV28,CASSLLGRQGKTGELFF,TGTGCCAGCAGTTTGTTAGGGCGACAGGGGAAGACCGGGGAGCTGTTTTTT
TRBJ2-1,TRBD2,18,NA,TRBV5-6,CASSRLSGLAGVGNEQFF,TGTGCCAGCAGTAGACTTTCGGGACTAGCGGGAGTGGGTAATGAGCAGTTCTTC
TRBJ1-3,TRBD1,15,once,TRBV5-1,CASSSTTGAGNTIYF,TGCGCCAGCAGCTCCACGACAGGGGCTGGAAACACCATATATTTT
TRBJ2-2,TRBD1,16,NA,TRBV5-1,CASSLAGQGSTGELFF,TGCGCCAGCAGCTTGGCGGGACAGGGGTCCACCGGGGAGCTGTTTTTT
TRBJ1-2,TRBD1,14,NA,TRBV27,CASSSRDRSTGYTF,TGTGCCAGCAGTTCCCGGGACAGGAGTACTGGCTACACCTTC
TRBJ1-5,NA,14,few,TRBV28,CASSFGGSNQPQHF,TGTGCCAGCAGTTTCGGGGGATCCAATCAGCCCCAGCATTTT
TRBJ1-6,NA,14,NA,TRBV5-1,CASSLGQNNSPLHF,TGCGCCAGCAGCTTGGGACAGAATAATTCACCCCTCCACTTT
TRBJ2-2,NA,14,NA,TRBV5-5,CASTGTLNTGELFF,TGTGCCAGCACGGGGACACTGAACACCGGGGAGCTGTTTTTT
TRBJ2-7,TRBD1,15,NA,TRBV7-3,CASSPPPGQSYEQYF,TGTGCCAGCAGCCCCCCCCCGGGACAGTCCTACGAGCAGTACTTC
TRBJ1-5,NA,20,NA,TRBV21-1,CASSELNPWGGGQGNQPQHF,TGTGCCAGCAGCGAACTAAATCCCTGGGGAGGGGGGCAAGGCAATCAGCCCCAGCATTTT
TRBJ1-2,NA,12,NA,TRBV28,CASQGSLYGYTF,TGTGCCAGCCAAGGGAGCTTGTATGGCTACACCTTC
TRBJ1-2,TRBD1,15,few,TRBV7-2,CASSPTGGRNYGYTF,TGTGCCAGCAGCCCGACAGGGGGCAGGAACTATGGCTACACCTTC
TRBJ1-2,TRBD1,16,NA,TRBV12-5,CASGLVLLGTVYGYTF,TGTGCTAGTGGTTTGGTACTTCTCGGGACAGTCTATGGCTACACCTTC
TRBJ2-1,NA,11,NA,TRBV20-1,CSARGGNEQFF,TGCAGTGCTAGGGGAGGCAATGAGCAGTTCTTC
TRBJ1-2,TRBD1,16,NA,TRBV5-6,CASSSGTALLNYGYTF,TGTGCCAGCAGCTCGGGGACAGCACTCCTTAACTATGGCTACACCTTC
TRBJ1-2,NA,13,NA,TRBV9,CASSAGGAGGYTF,TGTGCCAGCAGCGCCGGAGGGGCGGGTGGCTACACCTTC
TRBJ1-3,TRBD1,17,NA,TRBV5-6,CASSTAGQGSSGNTIYF,TGTGCCAGCAGCACCGCAGGACAGGGTAGTTCTGGAAACACCATATATTTT
TRBJ1-6,NA,14,NA,TRBV20-1,CSASSGSYNSPLHF,TGCAGTGCTAGTTCCGGCTCCTATAATTCACCCCTCCACTTT
TRBJ1-2,TRBD1,16,NA,TRBV29-1,CSVDSPGQETNYGYTF,TGCAGCGTTGATTCCCCGGGACAGGAGACTAACTATGGCTACACCTTC
TRBJ2-7,NA,15,NA,TRBV9,CASSVAGTPGDEQYF,TGTGCCAGCAGCGTAGCCGGGACACCCGGCGACGAGCAGTACTTC
TRBJ1-1,NA,13,NA,TRBV3-1/TRBV3-2,CASSQTENTEAFF,TGTGCCAGCAGCCAGACAGAGAACACTGAAGCTTTCTTT
TRBJ2-7,NA,14,once,TRBV28,CASSLSASRYEQYF,TGTGCCAGCAGTTTATCGGCTAGCCGCTACGAGCAGTACTTC
TRBJ1-3,NA,17,few,TRBV18,CASSSPLLDSSGNTIYF,TGTGCCAGCTCATCTCCATTATTGGACAGCTCTGGAAACACCATATATTTT
TRBJ1-5,NA,15,NA,TRBV7-9,CASSPQGNSNQPQHF,TGTGCCAGCAGCCCCCAGGGAAATAGCAATCAGCCCCAGCATTTT
TRBJ2-1,TRBD2,14,NA,TRBV7-9,CASTPGGSGDEQFF,TGTGCCAGCACCCCGGGGGGGTCAGGAGATGAGCAGTTCTTC
TRBJ2-5,TRBD1,16,NA,TRBV11-1,CASSLVGPTGLETQYF,TGTGCCAGCAGCCTGGTGGGGCCGACAGGGCTGGAGACCCAGTACTTC
TRBJ1-1,NA,16,once,TRBV19,CASRVQGYKVNTEAFF,TGTGCCAGTAGGGTCCAGGGTTATAAGGTGAACACTGAAGCTTTCTTT